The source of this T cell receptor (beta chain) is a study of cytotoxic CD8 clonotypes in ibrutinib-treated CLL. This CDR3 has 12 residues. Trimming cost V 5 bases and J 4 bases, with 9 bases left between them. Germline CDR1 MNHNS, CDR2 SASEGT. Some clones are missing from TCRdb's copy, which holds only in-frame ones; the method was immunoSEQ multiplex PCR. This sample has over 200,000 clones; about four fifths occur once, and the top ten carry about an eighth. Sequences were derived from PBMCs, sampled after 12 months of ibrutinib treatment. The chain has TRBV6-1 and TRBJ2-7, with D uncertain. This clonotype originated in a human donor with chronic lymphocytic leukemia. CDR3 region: CASSYPFYEQYF. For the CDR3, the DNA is TGTGCCAGCAGTTATCCTTTTTACGAGCAGTACTTC.